Included here is one T cell receptor beta chain sequence, with context. Sequenced by immunoSEQ multiplex PCR; TCRdb stores in-frame clones only, minus some. The repertoire holds roughly 500,000 clones, with over 60% as singletons. V dropped 3 bases and J dropped 7 bases, with 10 bases sitting between them. Germline V gene sequence: CDR1 SGHRS, CDR2 YFSETQ. The CDR3 is 13 residues long. This sample was taken from a study of shared clonotypes between healthy human individuals. The chain links TRBV5-1 to TRBJ1-4; D unresolved. The receptor comes from a woman in her forties in good health. Some clones in this sample may be carry-over from other donors' samples. Sequencing used PBMCs. This chain's CDR3 is CASSSDPSEKLFF. CDR3 sequence (DNA): TGCGCCAGCAGCTCGGATCCAAGTGAAAAACTGTTTTTT.